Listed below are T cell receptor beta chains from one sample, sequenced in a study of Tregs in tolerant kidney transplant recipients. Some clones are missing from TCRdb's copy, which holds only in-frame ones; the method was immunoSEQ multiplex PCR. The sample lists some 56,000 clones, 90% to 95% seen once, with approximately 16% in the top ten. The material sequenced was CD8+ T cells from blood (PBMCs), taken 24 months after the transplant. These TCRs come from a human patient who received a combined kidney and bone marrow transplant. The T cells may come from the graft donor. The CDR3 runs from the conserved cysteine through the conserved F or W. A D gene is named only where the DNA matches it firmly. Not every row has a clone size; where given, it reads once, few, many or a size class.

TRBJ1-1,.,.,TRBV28,TGTGCCAGCAGTTTAGTAGACACCGGGAACACTGAAGCTTTCTTT,CASSLVDTGNTEAFF
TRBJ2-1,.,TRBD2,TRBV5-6,TGTGCCAGCGGGTCGGGGAGCGGGGGGGCTCAGCAGTTCTTC,CASGSGSGGAQQFF
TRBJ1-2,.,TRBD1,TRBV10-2,TGCGCCAGCAGTGAGTCGGAGGTACAGGGGAACTATGGCTACACCTTC,CASSESEVQGNYGYTF
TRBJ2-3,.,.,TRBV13,TGTGCCAGCAGCCGGAGGGCTGATACAGATACGCAGTATTTT,CASSRRADTDTQYF
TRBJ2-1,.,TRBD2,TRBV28,TGTGCCAGCAGCCAAGTAGCGGGGGGGCCAGGTAATGAGCAGTTCTTC,CASSQVAGGPGNEQFF
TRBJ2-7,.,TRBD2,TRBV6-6,TGTGCCAGCAGACCGGAAAGCGGGAGATCCTACGAGCAGTACTTC,CASRPESGRSYEQYF
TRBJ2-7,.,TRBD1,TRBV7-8,TGTGCCAGCAGCTTATCCGGTAGAGGGGGCATATACGAGCAGTACTTC,CASSLSGRGGIYEQYF
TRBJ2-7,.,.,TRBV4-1,TGCGCCAGCAGCCAAGAGATACAGGGACCGCCCTACGAGCAGTACTTC,CASSQEIQGPPYEQYF
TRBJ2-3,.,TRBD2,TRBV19,TGTGCCAGTAGTATCGGGACTAGCGTGTTCACAGATACGCAGTATTTT,CASSIGTSVFTDTQYF
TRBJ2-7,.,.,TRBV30,TGTGCCTGGACAGGTAACTACGAGCAGTACTTC,CAWTGNYEQYF
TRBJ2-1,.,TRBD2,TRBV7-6,TGTGCCAGCAGCTTAGCAGCGGGGGTGGGTCCGAATGAGCAGTTCTTC,CASSLAAGVGPNEQFF
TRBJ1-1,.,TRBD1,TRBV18,TGTGCCAGCGAAGGACAGGGGGGCACTGAAGCTTTCTTT,CASEGQGGTEAFF
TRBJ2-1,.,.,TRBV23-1,TGCGCCAGCACAGGGGAACCGAATGAGCAGTTCTTC,CASTGEPNEQFF
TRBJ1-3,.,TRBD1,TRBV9,TGTGCCAGCAGCGTCTCCGGGACAGCTGGAAACACCATATATTTT,CASSVSGTAGNTIYF
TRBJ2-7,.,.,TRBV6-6,TGTGCCAGCGGTGGTACGGGATTTTCCTACGAGCAGTACTTC,CASGGTGFSYEQYF
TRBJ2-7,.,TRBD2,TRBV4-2,TGTGCCAGCAGCCAAGGCCCTTCCGGACTAGCGGGAGACAACGAGCAGTACTTC,CASSQGPSGLAGDNEQYF
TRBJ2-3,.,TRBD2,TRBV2,TGTGCCAGCAGTGTTCTCGCGGGGGGTATCGCAGATACGCAGTATTTT,CASSVLAGGIADTQYF
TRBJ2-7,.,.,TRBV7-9,TGTGCCAGCAGCTTGCCTCCTGGGGGGAAATACTACGAGCAGTACTTC,CASSLPPGGKYYEQYF
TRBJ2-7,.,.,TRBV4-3,TGCGCCAGCAGCCAAGCCCGTCACACAGGGAAAGAGCAGTACTTC,CASSQARHTGKEQYF
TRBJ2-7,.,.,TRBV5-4,TGTGCCAGCAGCCGGGGGGACATTTCCTACGAGCAGTACTTC,CASSRGDISYEQYF
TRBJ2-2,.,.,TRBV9,TGTGCCAGCAGCCTCAATGACGGAGTTAACACCGGGGAGCTGTTTTTT,CASSLNDGVNTGELFF
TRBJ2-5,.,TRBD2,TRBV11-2,TGTGCCAGCAGCTTATCCAGGGGACTAGGACCGCAAGAGACCCAGTACTTC,CASSLSRGLGPQETQYF
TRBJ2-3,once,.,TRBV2,TGTGCCATCGAGGACAGTCGGGGCGGGAGAATCTCAGATACGCAGTATTTT,CAIEDSRGGRISDTQYF
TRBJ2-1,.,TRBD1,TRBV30,TGTGCCTGGAGTGTCGGGACAGGGGGCAGGAATGAGCAGTTCTTC,CAWSVGTGGRNEQFF
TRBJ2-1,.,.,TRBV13,TGTGCCAGCAGCAGTCAACAGGGTGATGAGCAGTTCTTC,CASSSQQGDEQFF
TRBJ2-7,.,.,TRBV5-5,TGTGCCAGCAGCTTCAGGGCGTTGTACGAGCAGTACTTC,CASSFRALYEQYF
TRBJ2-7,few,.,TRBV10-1,TGCGCCAGCAGTGTTCCAGAGCAGTACTTC,CASSVPEQYF
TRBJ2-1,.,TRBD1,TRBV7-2,TGTGCCAGCAGCTTAGATACTGGACAGGGGGCGGTTTACAATGAGCAGTTCTTC,CASSLDTGQGAVYNEQFF
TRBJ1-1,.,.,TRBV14,TGTGCCAGCACCCAGTACATGAACACTGAAGCTTTCTTT,CASTQYMNTEAFF
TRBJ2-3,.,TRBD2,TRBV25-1,TGTGCCAGCAGTGAGGTGGAACTACTAGCGGGGGACTTTGGTACGCAGTATTTT,CASSEVELLAGDFGTQYF
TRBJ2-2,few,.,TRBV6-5,TGTGCCAGCAGTTACTCGCCGGTCACCGGGGAGCTGTTTTTT,CASSYSPVTGELFF
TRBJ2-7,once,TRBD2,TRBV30,TGTGCCTGGAGGGAAGGAAGCGGGAGGAACGAGCAGTACTTC,CAWREGSGRNEQYF
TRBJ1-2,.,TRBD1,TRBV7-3,TGTGCCAGCAGCCCCGGGACAGGGGACTATGGCTACACCTTC,CASSPGTGDYGYTF
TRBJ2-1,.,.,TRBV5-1,TGCGCCAGCAGCTTGGGCCGTTTGGGAGCGATTACAATGGATGAGCAGTTCTTC,CASSLGRLGAITMDEQFF
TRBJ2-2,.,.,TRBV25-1,TGTGCCAGCAGTGAATCCCAGAGGGTCACCGGGGAGCTGTTTTTT,CASSESQRVTGELFF
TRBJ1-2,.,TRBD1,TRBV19,TGTGCCAGTAGTTGGCAGGGGGACTATGGCTACACCTTC,CASSWQGDYGYTF
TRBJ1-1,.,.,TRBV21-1,TGTGCCAGCAGCAAACACCAGGCCACTGAAGCTTTCTTT,CASSKHQATEAFF
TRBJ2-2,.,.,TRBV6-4,TGTGCCAGCAGTGACGGAGACACCGGGGAGCTGTTTTTT,CASSDGDTGELFF
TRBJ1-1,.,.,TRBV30,TGTGCCTGGAGGCAAGGAGGGGCTGTCACTGAAGCTTTCTTT,CAWRQGGAVTEAFF
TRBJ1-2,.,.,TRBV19,TGTGCCAGTAGTCCCCTGATTGGCGGGGGCCATGGCTACACCTTC,CASSPLIGGGHGYTF
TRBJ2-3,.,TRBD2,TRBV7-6,TGTGCCAGCTCGTCCGGGGGGTTTGATACGCAGTATTTT,CASSSGGFDTQYF
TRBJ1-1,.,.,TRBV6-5,TGTGCCAGCAGTTACTCCGTCGTAACTGAAGCTTTCTTT,CASSYSVVTEAFF
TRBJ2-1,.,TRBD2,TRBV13,TGTGCCAGCAGCTCCGGACTAGCGGGGACCTACAATGAGCAGTTCTTC,CASSSGLAGTYNEQFF
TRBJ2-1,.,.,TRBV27,TGTGCCAGCAGTTTAGTAGGGGCGGGGAACAATGAGCAGTTCTTC,CASSLVGAGNNEQFF
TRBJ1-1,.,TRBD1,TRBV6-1,TGTGCCAGCAGTGAAGATTTGGGGCAGGGGGTGGACACTGAAGCTTTCTTT,CASSEDLGQGVDTEAFF
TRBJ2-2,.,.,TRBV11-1,TGTGCCAGCAGACCCACAGGGTACACCGGGGAGCTGTTTTTT,CASRPTGYTGELFF
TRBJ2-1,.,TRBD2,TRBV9,TGTGCCAGCAGCGACCCTAGCGGGGTTTACAATGAGCAGTTCTTC,CASSDPSGVYNEQFF
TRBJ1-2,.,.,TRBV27,TGTGCCAGCACCCTGAGGGTGGGGTACTATGGCTACACCTTC,CASTLRVGYYGYTF
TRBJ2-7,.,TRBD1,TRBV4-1,TGCGCCAGCAGCCGTAGTACAGGGGGCGCGGACGAGCAGTACTTC,CASSRSTGGADEQYF
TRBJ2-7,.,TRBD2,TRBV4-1,TGTGCCAGCAGCAAGTTGATAGGACTAGCGGGCTACGAGCAGTACTTC,CASSKLIGLAGYEQYF
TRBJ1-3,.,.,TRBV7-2,TGTGCCAGCAGCCGTGTGTCCTATTCTGGAAACACCATATATTTT,CASSRVSYSGNTIYF
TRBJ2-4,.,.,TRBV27,TGTGCCAGCAGCCCGAACGCGGGTCTAGCCAAAAACATTCAGTACTTC,CASSPNAGLAKNIQYF